Sequencing of this TCR beta chain was carried out in a study of blood T cell repertoires in COVID-19. Overall study context: Whether acute or convalescent, the COVID-19 samples came from the United States, Italy and Spain.

Under the authors' procedure: Using reference gene primer amplification, nucleated cell counts were estimated. Profiled with immunoSEQ multiplex PCR; TCRdb holds only in-frame clones, not every one. Clone size and the V and J calls come from that table; the DNA yielded D and trimming. The sample lists about 210,000 clones; around 82% were seen once. The J segment lost 7 bases and the V segment lost 4 bases, leaving 9 bases of the junction unmatched. Germline lookup yields CDR1 MGHRA and CDR2 YSYEKL. The CDR3 spans 15 residues. Sample: peripheral blood. The sequence was collected from an older woman with acute or convalescent COVID-19. The chain employs TRBV4-1 and TRBJ2-2; 7 nucleotides agree with TRBD2. CDR3 coding DNA: TGCGCCAGCAGCCGGGGCGGGGGAGTGGTCGGGGAGCTGTTTTTT. It codes for CASSRGGGVVGELFF.